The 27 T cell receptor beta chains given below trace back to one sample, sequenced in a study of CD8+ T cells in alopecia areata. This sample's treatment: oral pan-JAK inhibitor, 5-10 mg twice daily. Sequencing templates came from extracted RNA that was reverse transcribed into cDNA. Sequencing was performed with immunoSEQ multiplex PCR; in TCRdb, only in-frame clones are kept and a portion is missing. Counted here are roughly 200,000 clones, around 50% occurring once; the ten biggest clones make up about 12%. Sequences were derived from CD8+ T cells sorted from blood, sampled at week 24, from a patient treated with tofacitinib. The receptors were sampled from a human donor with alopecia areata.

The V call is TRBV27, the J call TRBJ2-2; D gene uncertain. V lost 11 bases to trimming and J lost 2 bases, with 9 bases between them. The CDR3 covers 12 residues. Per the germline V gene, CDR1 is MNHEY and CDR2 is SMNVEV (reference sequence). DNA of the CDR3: TGTGCCTGCCAGCGAAACACCGGGGAGCTGTTTTTT. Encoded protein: CACQRNTGELFF.

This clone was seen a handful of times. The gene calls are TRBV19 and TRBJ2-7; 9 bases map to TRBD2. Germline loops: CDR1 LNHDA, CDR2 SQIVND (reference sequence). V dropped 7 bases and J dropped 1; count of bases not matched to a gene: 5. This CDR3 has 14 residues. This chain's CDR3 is CASKNSGGSYEQYF. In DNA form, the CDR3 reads TGTGCCAGTAAGAATAGCGGGGGTTCCTACGAGCAGTACTTC.

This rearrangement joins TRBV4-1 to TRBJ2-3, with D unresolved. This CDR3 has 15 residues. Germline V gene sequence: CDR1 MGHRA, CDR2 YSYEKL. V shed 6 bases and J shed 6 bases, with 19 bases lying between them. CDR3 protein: CASSQRNRATDTQYF. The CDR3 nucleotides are TGCGCCAGCAGTCAGAGGAACCGGGCCACCGATACGCAGTATTTT.

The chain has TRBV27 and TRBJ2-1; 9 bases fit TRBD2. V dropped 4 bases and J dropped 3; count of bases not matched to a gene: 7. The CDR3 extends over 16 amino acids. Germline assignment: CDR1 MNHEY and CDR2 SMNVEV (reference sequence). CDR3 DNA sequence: TGTGCCAGCAGTTACCGCGCGGGGGGGTTCTACAATGAGCAGTTCTTC. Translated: CASSYRAGGFYNEQFF.

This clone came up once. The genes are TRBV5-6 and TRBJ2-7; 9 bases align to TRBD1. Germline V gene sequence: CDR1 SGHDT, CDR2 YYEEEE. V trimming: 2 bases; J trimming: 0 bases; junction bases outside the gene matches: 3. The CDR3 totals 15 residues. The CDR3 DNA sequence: TGTGCCAGCAGCTTAGAGGGACAGGGCTCCTACGAGCAGTACTTC. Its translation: CASSLEGQGSYEQYF.

The CDR3 here is CASSSDGHSGANVLTF. In DNA, the CDR3 is TGCGCCAGCAGCTCGGACGGCCACTCTGGGGCCAACGTCCTGACTTTC. The gene calls are TRBV5-1 and TRBJ2-6; D unresolved. Trimming took 3 bases from V and 0 from J, leaving 10 bases between them. Per the germline V gene, CDR1 is SGHRS and CDR2 is YFSETQ. CDR3 size: 16 residues.

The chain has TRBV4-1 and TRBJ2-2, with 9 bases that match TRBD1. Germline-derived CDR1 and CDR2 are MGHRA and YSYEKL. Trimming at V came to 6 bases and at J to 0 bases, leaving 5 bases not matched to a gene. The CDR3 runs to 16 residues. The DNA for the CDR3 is TGCGCCAGCAGAGGAACAGGGGGCCCGAACACCGGGGAGCTGTTTTTT. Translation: CASRGTGGPNTGELFF.

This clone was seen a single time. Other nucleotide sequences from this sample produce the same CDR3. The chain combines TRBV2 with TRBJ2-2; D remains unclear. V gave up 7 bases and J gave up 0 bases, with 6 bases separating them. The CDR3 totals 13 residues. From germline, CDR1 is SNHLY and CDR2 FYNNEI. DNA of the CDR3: TGTGCCAGCATCTCCGCGAACACCGGGGAGCTGTTTTTT. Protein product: CASISANTGELFF.

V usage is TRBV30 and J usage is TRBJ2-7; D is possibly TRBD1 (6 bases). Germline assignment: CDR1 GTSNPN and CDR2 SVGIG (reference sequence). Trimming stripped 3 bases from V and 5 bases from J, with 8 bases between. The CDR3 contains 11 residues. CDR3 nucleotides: TGTGCCTGGAGACAGGGCAACGAGCAGTACTTC. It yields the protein CAWRQGNEQYF.

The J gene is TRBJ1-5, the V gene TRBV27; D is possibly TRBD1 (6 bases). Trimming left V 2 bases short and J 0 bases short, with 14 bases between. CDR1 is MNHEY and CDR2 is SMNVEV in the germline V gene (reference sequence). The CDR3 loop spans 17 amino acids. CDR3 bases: TGTGCCAGCAGTTTACAGGGGTCAGGTCATAGCAATCAGCCCCAGCATTTT. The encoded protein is CASSLQGSGHSNQPQHF.

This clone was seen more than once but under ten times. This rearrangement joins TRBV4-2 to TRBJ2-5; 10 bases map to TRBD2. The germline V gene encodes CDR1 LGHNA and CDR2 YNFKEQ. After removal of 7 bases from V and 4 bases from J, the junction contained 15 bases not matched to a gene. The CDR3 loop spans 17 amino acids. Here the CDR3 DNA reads TGTGCCAGCACCCCCTCCGGTGATAGCGGGGGGCCAGAGACCCAGTACTTC. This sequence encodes CASTPSGDSGGPETQYF.

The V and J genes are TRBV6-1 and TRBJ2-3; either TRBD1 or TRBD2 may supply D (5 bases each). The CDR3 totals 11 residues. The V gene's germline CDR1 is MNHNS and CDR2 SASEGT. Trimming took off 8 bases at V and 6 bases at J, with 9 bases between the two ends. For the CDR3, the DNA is TGTGCCAGCCGATGGGACGATACGCAGTATTTT. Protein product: CASRWDDTQYF.

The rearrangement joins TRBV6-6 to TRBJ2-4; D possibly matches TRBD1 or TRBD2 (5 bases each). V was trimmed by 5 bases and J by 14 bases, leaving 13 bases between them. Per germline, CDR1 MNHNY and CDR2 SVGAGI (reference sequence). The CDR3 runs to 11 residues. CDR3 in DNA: TGTGCCAGCAGTCTCAATGGGACGGAGTACTTC. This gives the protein CASSLNGTEYF.

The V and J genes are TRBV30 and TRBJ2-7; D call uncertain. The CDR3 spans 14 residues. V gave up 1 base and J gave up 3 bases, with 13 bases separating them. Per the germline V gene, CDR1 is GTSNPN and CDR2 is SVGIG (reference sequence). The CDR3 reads CAWSGGRVGYEQYF. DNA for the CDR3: TGTGCCTGGAGTGGGGGTAGGGTCGGCTACGAGCAGTACTTC.

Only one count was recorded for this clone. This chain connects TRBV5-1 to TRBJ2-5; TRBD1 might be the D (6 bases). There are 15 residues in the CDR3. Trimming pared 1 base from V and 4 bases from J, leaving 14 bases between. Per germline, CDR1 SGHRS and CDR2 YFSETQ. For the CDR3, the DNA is TGCGCCAGCAGCTTGTTGGGGGCAGTATCAGAGACCCAGTACTTC. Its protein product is CASSLLGAVSETQYF.

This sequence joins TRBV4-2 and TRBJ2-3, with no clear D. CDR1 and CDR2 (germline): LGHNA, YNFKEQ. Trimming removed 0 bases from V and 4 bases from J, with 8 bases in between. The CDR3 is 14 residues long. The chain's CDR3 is CASSQDSFSDTQYF. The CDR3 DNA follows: TGTGCCAGCAGCCAAGATAGTTTCTCAGATACGCAGTATTTT.

The CDR3 DNA sequence: TGCACCGTCAGCGGCGGGGGGCCAGGAGATACGCAGTATTTT. This gives the protein CTVSGGGPGDTQYF. The chain links TRBV29-1 to TRBJ2-3; 8 bases map to TRBD2. From germline, CDR1 is SQVTM and CDR2 ANQGSEA. CDR3 length: 14 residues.

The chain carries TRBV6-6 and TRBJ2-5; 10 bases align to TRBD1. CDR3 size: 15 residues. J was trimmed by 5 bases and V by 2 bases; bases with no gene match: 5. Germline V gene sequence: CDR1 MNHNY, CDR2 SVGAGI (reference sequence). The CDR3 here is CASSYGTGVVETQYF. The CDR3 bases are TGTGCCAGCAGTTACGGGACAGGGGTTGTCGAGACCCAGTACTTC.

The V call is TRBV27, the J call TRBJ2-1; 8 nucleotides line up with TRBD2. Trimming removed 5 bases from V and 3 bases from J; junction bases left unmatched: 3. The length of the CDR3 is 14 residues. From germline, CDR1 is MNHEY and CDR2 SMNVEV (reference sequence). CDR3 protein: CASSAGGVYNEQFF. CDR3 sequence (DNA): TGTGCCAGCAGTGCCGGGGGGGTCTACAATGAGCAGTTCTTC.

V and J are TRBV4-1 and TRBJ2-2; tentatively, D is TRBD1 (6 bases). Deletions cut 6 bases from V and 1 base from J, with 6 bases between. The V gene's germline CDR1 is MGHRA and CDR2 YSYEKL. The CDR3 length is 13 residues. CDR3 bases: TGCGCCAGCAGACAGGGGAACACCGGGGAGCTGTTTTTT. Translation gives CASRQGNTGELFF.

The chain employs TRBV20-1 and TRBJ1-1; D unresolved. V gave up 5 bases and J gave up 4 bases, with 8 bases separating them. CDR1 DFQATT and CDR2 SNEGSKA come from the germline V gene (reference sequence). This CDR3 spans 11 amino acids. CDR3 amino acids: CSADPGTEAFF. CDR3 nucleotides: TGCAGTGCTGACCCGGGCACTGAAGCTTTCTTT.

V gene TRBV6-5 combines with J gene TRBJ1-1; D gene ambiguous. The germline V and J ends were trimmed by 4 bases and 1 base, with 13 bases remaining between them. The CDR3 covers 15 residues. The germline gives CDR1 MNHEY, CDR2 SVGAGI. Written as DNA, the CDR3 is TGTGCCAGCAGTTCGACCAATTCCCGGAACACTGAAGCTTTCTTT. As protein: CASSSTNSRNTEAFF.

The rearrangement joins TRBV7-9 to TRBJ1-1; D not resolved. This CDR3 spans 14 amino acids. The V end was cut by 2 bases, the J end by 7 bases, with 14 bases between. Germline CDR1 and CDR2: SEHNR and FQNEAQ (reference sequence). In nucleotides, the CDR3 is TGTGCCAGCAGCTTAAGTACTCGACCGGGTGAAGCTTTCTTT. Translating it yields CASSLSTRPGEAFF.

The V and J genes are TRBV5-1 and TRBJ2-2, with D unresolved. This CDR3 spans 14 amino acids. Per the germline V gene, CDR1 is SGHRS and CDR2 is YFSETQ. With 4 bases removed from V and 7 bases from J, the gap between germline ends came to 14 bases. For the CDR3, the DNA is TGCGCCAGCAGCCCCCCAACCGGGCTCGGGGAGCTGTTTTTT. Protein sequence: CASSPPTGLGELFF. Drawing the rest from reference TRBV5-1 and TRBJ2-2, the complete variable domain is KAGVTQTPRYLIKTRGQQVTLSCSPISGHRSVSWYQQTPGQGLQFLFEYFSETQRNKGNFPGRFSGRQFSNSRSEMNVSTLELGDSALYLCASSPPTGLGELFFGEGSRLTVL.

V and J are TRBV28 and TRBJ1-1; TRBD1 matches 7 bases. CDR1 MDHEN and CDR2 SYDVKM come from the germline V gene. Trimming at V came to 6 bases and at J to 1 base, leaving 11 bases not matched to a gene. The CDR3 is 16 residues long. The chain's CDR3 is CASSQQGMVWNTEAFF. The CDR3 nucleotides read TGTGCCAGCAGCCAACAGGGGATGGTATGGAACACTGAAGCTTTCTTT.

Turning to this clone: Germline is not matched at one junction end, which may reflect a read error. The CDR3 is CARSPGPSFNYGYTF. The CDR3 bases are TGTGCCCGGAGTCCGGGACCTTCTTTTAACTATGGCTACACCTTC. The rearrangement uses TRBV30 and TRBJ1-2, with D possibly being TRBD1 (5 bases). The length of the CDR3 is 15 residues. Germline values: CDR1 GTSNPN, CDR2 SVGIG (reference sequence).

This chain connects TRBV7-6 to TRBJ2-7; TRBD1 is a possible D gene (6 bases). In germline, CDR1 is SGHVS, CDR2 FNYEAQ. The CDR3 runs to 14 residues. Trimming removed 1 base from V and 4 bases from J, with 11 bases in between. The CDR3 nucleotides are TGTGCCAGCAGCTTAGATCAGGGGTCGTACGAGCAGTACTTC. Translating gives CASSLDQGSYEQYF. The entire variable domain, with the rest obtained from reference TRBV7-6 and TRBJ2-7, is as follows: GAGVSQSPRYKVTKRGQDVALRCDPISGHVSLYWYRQALGQGPEFLTYFNYEAQQDKSGLPNDRFSAERPEGSISTLTIQRTEQRDSAMYRCASSLDQGSYEQYFGPGTRLTVT.